These 18 T cell receptor beta chains originate from one sample sequenced in a study of cytomegalovirus exposure and HLA in healthy donors. 13 Jbeta primers and 60 Vbeta primers were used for the PCR. Libraries were prepared by immunoSEQ multiplex PCR; TCRdb keeps only in-frame clonotypes and omits some of them. The sample lists 150,000 to 200,000 clones, 75% to 85% occurring once. Sequencing was done on a sample of PBMCs. The receptors were sampled from a woman aged 45-59 years in good health and CMV-seronegative.

The V call is TRBV5-1, the J call TRBJ2-7, with a tentative D call TRBD1 (7 bases). The CDR3 has 12 residues. The V end was cut by 5 bases, the J end by 6 bases, with 12 bases between. Germline V lookup: CDR1 SGHRS, CDR2 YFSETQ. The CDR3 DNA is TGCGCCAGCAGTTCAGGGGGGCGCGAGCAGTACTTC. Its protein is CASSSGGREQYF.

V gene TRBV19 combines with J gene TRBJ1-6, with a possible D match to TRBD1 (5 bases). Deletions cut 6 bases from V and 12 bases from J, with 18 bases between. Germline-derived CDR1 and CDR2 are LNHDA and SQIVND (reference sequence). The CDR3 consists of 14 residues. The CDR3 nucleotides are TGTGCCAGTAGGACGACAGCCCAACCGGTACCCCTCCACTTT. It translates to CASRTTAQPVPLHF.

This clone turned up a few times. The V call is TRBV29-1, the J call TRBJ2-1; 8 bases align to TRBD1. Germline V gene lookup returns CDR1 SQVTM and CDR2 ANQGSEA. The CDR3 spans 15 residues. J gave up 3 bases and V 1 base, and 5 bases lay outside the gene matches. Here the CDR3 DNA reads TGCAGCGTTGAAGTCGGACAGGGAGACTACAATGAGCAGTTCTTC. It encodes CSVEVGQGDYNEQFF.

V and J are TRBV5-8 and TRBJ1-2; 7 nucleotides line up with TRBD1. J was trimmed by 5 bases and V by 2 bases; bases with no gene match: 6. Germline assignment: CDR1 SGHTS and CDR2 YDEGEE. CDR3 size: 14 residues. CDR3 nucleotides: TGTGCCAGCAGCTTAGAGGGGGCGGAGTATGGCTACACCTTC. Its protein is CASSLEGAEYGYTF.

The chain uses TRBV21-1 and TRBJ1-2; TRBD1, as called in the table, went unchecked against the DNA. TRBV21-1 is a recognized pseudogene. The CDR3 extends over 11 amino acids. The CDR3, as DNA: TGTGCCAGCAGTTCAAACTATGGCTACACCTTC. Translating gives CASSSNYGYTF.

The gene calls are TRBV6-1 and TRBJ2-5, with TRBD1 identical over 9 bases. Germline CDR1 reads MNHNS; CDR2 reads SASEGT. V shed 10 bases, J shed 5 bases, and the junction held 8 bases outside the gene matches. The CDR3 length is 13 residues. Written as DNA, the CDR3 is TGTGCCACCAACAGGGGGCGTGGGGAGACCCAGTACTTC. Translated, it gives CATNRGRGETQYF.

As for this clone: This sample also contains other DNA sequences that code for the same CDR3. The chain is built from TRBV10-1 and TRBJ1-6; 8 bases align to TRBD1. The CDR3 totals 14 residues. Germline CDR1 and CDR2: WNHNN and SYGVQD (reference sequence). The ends lost 5 bases at V and 7 bases at J; junction bases unmatched: 4. The CDR3 protein is CASSQRTGNSPLHF. The CDR3 DNA reads TGCGCCAGCAGTCAAAGGACAGGGAATTCACCCCTCCACTTT.

V and J are TRBV5-4 and TRBJ1-6, with 8 bases that match TRBD1. Germline-derived CDR1 and CDR2 are SGHNT and YYREEE (reference sequence). The J segment lost 8 bases and the V segment lost 4 bases, leaving 5 bases of the junction unmatched. CDR3 length: 14 residues. The CDR3 DNA reads TGTGCCAGCAGCCTTACAGGGGGATATTCACCCCTCCACTTT. It codes for CASSLTGGYSPLHF.

This clone has a single count. The chain links TRBV25-1 to TRBJ1-2, with TRBD1 matching over 9 bases. Germline CDR1 reads MGHDK; CDR2 reads SYGVNS. CDR3 length: 13 amino acids. Trimming removed 4 bases from V and 6 bases from J; junction bases left unmatched: 3. CDR3 in DNA: TGTGCCAGCAGTGCCCGGGACAGGGATGGCTACACCTTC. This translates into CASSARDRDGYTF.

The chain joins TRBV7-2 to TRBJ2-5, with D possibly being TRBD1 (5 bases). The germline V gene encodes CDR1 SGHTA and CDR2 FQGNSA. CDR3 size: 14 residues. The V gene lost 1 base and the J gene lost 1 base, with 7 bases spanning the gap. The DNA for the CDR3 is TGTGCCAGCAGCTTAGATCAGGGCCAAGAGACCCAGTACTTC. It specifies CASSLDQGQETQYF.

This clone was detected a few times. The V call is TRBV7-2, the J call TRBJ2-7; TRBD1 might be the D (5 bases). CDR3 size: 14 residues. Germline loops: CDR1 SGHTA, CDR2 FQGNSA. V lost 5 bases and J lost 6, with 17 bases in between. CDR3 in DNA: TGTGCCAGCAGCCAAGGGTCCTTGGGGCTCGAGCAGTACTTC. Translation gives CASSQGSLGLEQYF.

V and J are TRBV28 and TRBJ2-5; 14 nucleotides agree with TRBD2. V shed 4 bases, J shed 4 bases, and the junction held 8 bases outside the gene matches. Germline V gene lookup returns CDR1 MDHEN and CDR2 SYDVKM. The CDR3 totals 17 residues. Here the CDR3 reads CASSSPGTSGRAETQYF. CDR3 DNA sequence: TGTGCCAGCAGTTCCCCCGGGACTAGCGGGAGAGCAGAGACCCAGTACTTC.

CDR3 loop: CASSLYPPRQGKGGYTF. Here the CDR3 DNA reads TGTGCCAGCAGCTTGTACCCCCCCCGGCAGGGGAAAGGTGGCTACACCTTC. The chain carries TRBV5-5 and TRBJ1-2; D perhaps matches TRBD1 (6 bases). The V end lost 1 base, the J end lost 7 bases, and 23 bases lay between the germline ends. The CDR3 has 17 amino acids. Germline V CDR1 and CDR2: SGHKS, YYEKEE (reference sequence).

The chain has TRBV5-4 and TRBJ2-3; D not certain. This CDR3 comprises 15 residues. Trimming cost V 2 bases and J 2 bases, with 12 bases left between them. CDR1 and CDR2 (germline): SGHNT, YYREEE (reference sequence). The CDR3: CASSLLQAHTDTQYF. The CDR3 DNA reads as TGTGCCAGCAGCTTACTGCAGGCCCACACAGATACGCAGTATTTT.

V usage is TRBV27 and J usage is TRBJ2-3; 8 nucleotides match TRBD1. V dropped 2 bases and J dropped 4; count of bases not matched to a gene: 14. This CDR3 is built from 18 residues. CDR1 is MNHEY, CDR2 SMNVEV, per germline (reference sequence). CDR3 in amino acids: CASSLRVAGGARADTQYF. The CDR3 region has the DNA TGTGCCAGCAGTTTAAGGGTGGCAGGGGGCGCTCGGGCAGATACGCAGTATTTT.

J is TRBJ1-3 and V is TRBV19; D ambiguous. Germline loops: CDR1 LNHDA, CDR2 SQIVND (reference sequence). CDR3 length equals 17 residues. V was trimmed by 7 bases and J by 0 bases, leaving 19 bases between them. This CDR3 reads CASTLFRTKDSGNTIYF. CDR3 DNA: TGTGCCAGTACCCTGTTTAGGACTAAAGACTCTGGAAACACCATATATTTT. Full variable domain (outside the CDR3, taken from reference TRBV19 and TRBJ1-3): DGGITQSPKYLFRKEGQNVTLSCEQNLNHDAMYWYRQDPGQGLRLIYYSQIVNDFQKGDIAEGYSVSREKKESFPLTVTSAQKNPTAFYLCASTLFRTKDSGNTIYFGEGSWLTVV.

Worth noting for this clone: The sample holds other DNA sequences that translate to the same CDR3. The V gene is TRBV30, the J gene TRBJ2-7, with no clear D. With 0 bases removed from V and 3 bases from J, the gap between germline ends came to 3 bases. Germline V lookup: CDR1 GTSNPN, CDR2 SVGIG (reference sequence). This CDR3 contains 11 residues. The CDR3 loop reads CAWSVLYEQYF. The CDR3 DNA sequence: TGTGCCTGGAGTGTCCTCTACGAGCAGTACTTC.

The chain recombines TRBV6-5 with TRBJ2-7, with a possible D match to TRBD1 (5 bases). Germline loops: CDR1 MNHEY, CDR2 SVGAGI. V was shortened by 8 bases and J by 0 bases, with 11 bases between the two germline ends. This CDR3 has 13 amino acids. This CDR3 reads CASWSGYSYEQYF. CDR3 sequence (DNA): TGTGCCAGCTGGTCAGGGTACTCCTACGAGCAGTACTTC.